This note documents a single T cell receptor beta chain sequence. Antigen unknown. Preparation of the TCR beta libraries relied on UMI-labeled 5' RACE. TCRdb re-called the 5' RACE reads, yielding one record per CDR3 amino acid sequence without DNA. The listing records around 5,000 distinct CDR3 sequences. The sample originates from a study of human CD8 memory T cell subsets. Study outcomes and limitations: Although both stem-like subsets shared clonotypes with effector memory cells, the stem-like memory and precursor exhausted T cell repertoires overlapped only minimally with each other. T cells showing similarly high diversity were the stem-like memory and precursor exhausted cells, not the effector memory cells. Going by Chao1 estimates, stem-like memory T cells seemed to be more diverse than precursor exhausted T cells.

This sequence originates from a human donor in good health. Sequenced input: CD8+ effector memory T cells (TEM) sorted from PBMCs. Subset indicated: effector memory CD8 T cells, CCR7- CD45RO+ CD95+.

The CDR3 region is CASSLGATNQPQHF. The chain couples TRBV7-9 to TRBJ1-5. Germline lookup yields CDR1 SEHNR and CDR2 FQNEAQ (reference sequence). This CDR3 region has 14 residues.